This is a list of T cell receptor beta chains from one sample in a study of blood T cell repertoires in COVID-19. The table came from immunoSEQ multiplex PCR; TCRdb's copy has only in-frame clones and leaves some out. The sample includes under 130,000 clones, 75% to 90% of them seen just once. Sequencing was carried out using peripheral blood. These receptor sequences come from a human donor in a cohort sampled during active COVID-19. CDR3s include the opening cysteine and the closing phenylalanine or tryptophan. A D gene is named only where the DNA matches it firmly. Not every row has a clone size; where given, it reads once, few, many or a size class.

CDR3 DNA: TGTGCCAGCAGTTACTTGGGCAGCGAGCAGTACTTC; CDR3 protein: CASSYLGSEQYF; V gene: TRBV6-5; clone size: -; D gene: -; J gene: TRBJ2-7; CDR3 length: 12
CDR3 DNA: TGTGCCAGCAGCTTGGGGACAGGGCGAGGGGGGGATACGCAGTATTTT; CDR3 protein: CASSLGTGRGGDTQYF; V gene: TRBV5-4; clone size: -; D gene: TRBD1; J gene: TRBJ2-3; CDR3 length: 16
CDR3 DNA: TGTGCCAGCAGCGTAGGGCGGGGGGCCGGCCAAGAGACCCAGTACTTC; CDR3 protein: CASSVGRGAGQETQYF; V gene: TRBV9; clone size: -; D gene: TRBD2; J gene: TRBJ2-5; CDR3 length: 16
CDR3 DNA: TGTGCCAGTAGTCTAACAGGGGTGGGGACTGAAGCTTTCTTT; CDR3 protein: CASSLTGVGTEAFF; V gene: TRBV19; clone size: -; D gene: TRBD1; J gene: TRBJ1-1; CDR3 length: 14
CDR3 DNA: TGTGCCAGTAGCCGACAGGGGATCGTCGGGGAGCTGTTTTTT; CDR3 protein: CASSRQGIVGELFF; V gene: TRBV19; clone size: -; D gene: TRBD1; J gene: TRBJ2-2; CDR3 length: 14
CDR3 DNA: TGTGCCAGCAGCCAAGAAAGACTAGCGGGGGGCGCTGAGCAGTTCTTC; CDR3 protein: CASSQERLAGGAEQFF; V gene: TRBV3-1/TRBV3-2; clone size: -; D gene: TRBD2; J gene: TRBJ2-1; CDR3 length: 16
CDR3 DNA: TGCAGCGTTGAAGACCGGACTACTGGCACAGATACGCAGTATTTT; CDR3 protein: CSVEDRTTGTDTQYF; V gene: TRBV29-1; clone size: -; D gene: -; J gene: TRBJ2-3; CDR3 length: 15
CDR3 DNA: TGTGCCAGCAGCCAAAGGACAGGGTGGTACGAGCAGTACTTC; CDR3 protein: CASSQRTGWYEQYF; V gene: TRBV4-2; clone size: -; D gene: TRBD1; J gene: TRBJ2-7; CDR3 length: 14
CDR3 DNA: TGTGCTAGTGGTTCTCCGACTCGGAACTACGAGCAGTACTTC; CDR3 protein: CASGSPTRNYEQYF; V gene: TRBV12-5; clone size: once; D gene: -; J gene: TRBJ2-7; CDR3 length: 14
CDR3 DNA: TGTGCCAGCAGTCAGGGGACTAGTGATGTAGATACGCAGTATTTT; CDR3 protein: CASSQGTSDVDTQYF; V gene: TRBV27; clone size: -; D gene: TRBD2; J gene: TRBJ2-3; CDR3 length: 15
CDR3 DNA: TGTGCCAGCAGTAGTACAAGCGGCAACTACAATGAGCAGTTCTTC; CDR3 protein: CASSSTSGNYNEQFF; V gene: TRBV27; clone size: -; D gene: -; J gene: TRBJ2-1; CDR3 length: 15
CDR3 DNA: TGTGCCAGCAGCTTACGGAGGGCAGGGTCTCACAATGAGCAGTTCTTC; CDR3 protein: CASSLRRAGSHNEQFF; V gene: TRBV7-8; clone size: -; D gene: -; J gene: TRBJ2-1; CDR3 length: 16
CDR3 DNA: TGTGCCAGCAGTCGGCCTTCCGGGGCCTACAATGAGCAGTTCTTC; CDR3 protein: CASSRPSGAYNEQFF; V gene: TRBV6-2/TRBV6-3; clone size: -; D gene: -; J gene: TRBJ2-1; CDR3 length: 15
CDR3 DNA: TGTGCCACCAGCGCGGGACTAGCGGGGGCCGCCGGGGAGCTGTTTTTT; CDR3 protein: CATSAGLAGAAGELFF; V gene: TRBV15; clone size: -; D gene: TRBD2; J gene: TRBJ2-2; CDR3 length: 16
CDR3 DNA: TGTGCCAGCAGTCCCCGGGACAGGGGCGGTCTCGGGACCCAGTACTTC; CDR3 protein: CASSPRDRGGLGTQYF; V gene: TRBV6-2/TRBV6-3; clone size: -; D gene: TRBD1; J gene: TRBJ2-5; CDR3 length: 16
CDR3 DNA: TGTGCCAGTAAGGAGGGGAGCGGGGGTTACAATGAGCAGTTCTTC; CDR3 protein: CASKEGSGGYNEQFF; V gene: TRBV19; clone size: -; D gene: TRBD2; J gene: TRBJ2-1; CDR3 length: 15
CDR3 DNA: TGTGCCAGCAGTTCGCCCCGGGGTTCCTACGAGCAGTACTTC; CDR3 protein: CASSSPRGSYEQYF; V gene: TRBV6-5; clone size: -; D gene: -; J gene: TRBJ2-7; CDR3 length: 14
CDR3 DNA: TGTGCCAGCTCACCTCTAGGAAGGGAGACCCAGTACTTC; CDR3 protein: CASSPLGRETQYF; V gene: TRBV18; clone size: -; D gene: -; J gene: TRBJ2-5; CDR3 length: 13
CDR3 DNA: TGTGCCAGCAGCGTAGATGGACAGGATGGCTACACCTTC; CDR3 protein: CASSVDGQDGYTF; V gene: TRBV9; clone size: -; D gene: TRBD1; J gene: TRBJ1-2; CDR3 length: 13
CDR3 DNA: TGTGCCAGCAGTTTATCCTCCGAAAAACTGTTTTTT; CDR3 protein: CASSLSSEKLFF; V gene: TRBV12-3/TRBV12-4; clone size: once; D gene: -; J gene: TRBJ1-4; CDR3 length: 12
CDR3 DNA: TGTGCCAGTAGCTTGTCAGAGGCGCAGTATTTT; CDR3 protein: CASSLSEAQYF; V gene: TRBV11-2; clone size: -; D gene: -; J gene: TRBJ2-3; CDR3 length: 11
CDR3 DNA: TGTGCCAGTAGTATAGCCCTAACGACAGTCTACGAGCAGTACTTC; CDR3 protein: CASSIALTTVYEQYF; V gene: TRBV19; clone size: -; D gene: -; J gene: TRBJ2-7; CDR3 length: 15
CDR3 DNA: TGTGCCAGCAGTGACGGTACAGGACACTTGATAGGCTACACCTTC; CDR3 protein: CASSDGTGHLIGYTF; V gene: TRBV6-4; clone size: once; D gene: -; J gene: TRBJ1-2; CDR3 length: 15
CDR3 DNA: TGTGCCAGTAGCCCCAGGGCCGACACCGGGGAGCTGTTTTTT; CDR3 protein: CASSPRADTGELFF; V gene: TRBV19; clone size: -; D gene: -; J gene: TRBJ2-2; CDR3 length: 14
CDR3 DNA: TGTGCCAGCAGCCAAGAGGCCATGCCCAATTCACCCCTCCACTTT; CDR3 protein: CASSQEAMPNSPLHF; V gene: TRBV3-1/TRBV3-2; clone size: -; D gene: -; J gene: TRBJ1-6; CDR3 length: 15
CDR3 DNA: TGTGCCAGCAGCTTCGACAGGGGGAACACTGAAGCTTTCTTT; CDR3 protein: CASSFDRGNTEAFF; V gene: TRBV27; clone size: -; D gene: TRBD1; J gene: TRBJ1-1; CDR3 length: 14
CDR3 DNA: TGTGCCAGCAGCCAACCCGGGACAGGCGGTAACTATGGCTACACCTTC; CDR3 protein: CASSQPGTGGNYGYTF; V gene: TRBV4-2; clone size: few; D gene: TRBD1; J gene: TRBJ1-2; CDR3 length: 16
CDR3 DNA: TGCGCCAGCAGCCAAGTTTTAGCGGGGGCTTCCAATGAGCAGTTCTTC; CDR3 protein: CASSQVLAGASNEQFF; V gene: TRBV4-3; clone size: -; D gene: TRBD2; J gene: TRBJ2-1; CDR3 length: 16
CDR3 DNA: TGCAGCACCAACAGGGGCACAGATACGCAGTATTTT; CDR3 protein: CSTNRGTDTQYF; V gene: TRBV29-1; clone size: -; D gene: -; J gene: TRBJ2-3; CDR3 length: 12